The rows below give T cell receptor beta chains drawn from one sample of a study of T cell responses to AZD1222 COVID-19 vaccine. Produced via immunoSEQ multiplex PCR; TCRdb's table is partial and in-frame only. There are 65,000 to 85,000 clones in the sample; around four fifths occur only once, and around 21% lies in the top ten. The specimen was peripheral blood, collected on day 0 of AZD1222 vaccination. The receptor set was obtained from an adult in good health. Each CDR3 is given with its conserved first and last residue. A D gene is named only where the DNA matches it firmly. The size field is filled for only some rows; it gives once, few, many or a size class.

clone_size: NA
d_call: NA
cdr3_length: 14
v_call: TRBV18
j_call: TRBJ1-2
cdr3_nt: TGTGCCAGCTCACTGAGTGGAGGGAACCGTGGCTACACCTTC
cdr3_aa: CASSLSGGNRGYTF

clone_size: NA
d_call: TRBD1
cdr3_length: 13
v_call: TRBV4-3
j_call: TRBJ1-5
cdr3_nt: TGCGCCAGCAGCCAGGACAGGGGACAGCCCCAGCATTTT
cdr3_aa: CASSQDRGQPQHF

clone_size: NA
d_call: TRBD1
cdr3_length: 14
v_call: TRBV29-1
j_call: TRBJ1-2
cdr3_nt: TGCAGCGTTGAAGACGGGACAGGCCCCTATGGCTACACCTTC
cdr3_aa: CSVEDGTGPYGYTF

clone_size: once
d_call: NA
cdr3_length: 16
v_call: TRBV27
j_call: TRBJ1-6
cdr3_nt: TGTGCCAGCAGTTTCCAGGGACTCGGCTATAATTCACCCCTCCACTTT
cdr3_aa: CASSFQGLGYNSPLHF

clone_size: NA
d_call: NA
cdr3_length: 14
v_call: TRBV6-2/TRBV6-3
j_call: TRBJ1-1
cdr3_nt: TGTGCCAGCAGTTCAAACAGGATGAACACTGAAGCTTTCTTT
cdr3_aa: CASSSNRMNTEAFF

clone_size: NA
d_call: NA
cdr3_length: 15
v_call: TRBV2
j_call: TRBJ2-7
cdr3_nt: TGTGCCAGCAGTGAATACGAGATCGCCTCCTACGAGCAGTACTTC
cdr3_aa: CASSEYEIASYEQYF

clone_size: few
d_call: TRBD1
cdr3_length: 17
v_call: TRBV18
j_call: TRBJ1-5
cdr3_nt: TGTGCCAGCTCACCACCCGGAGGGACAGGGTCAGGACAGCCCCAGCATTTT
cdr3_aa: CASSPPGGTGSGQPQHF

clone_size: NA
d_call: NA
cdr3_length: 13
v_call: TRBV19
j_call: TRBJ2-2
cdr3_nt: TGTGCCAGTAGTATAGGAGAAACCGGGGAGCTGTTTTTT
cdr3_aa: CASSIGETGELFF

clone_size: NA
d_call: NA
cdr3_length: 13
v_call: TRBV29-1
j_call: TRBJ1-2
cdr3_nt: TGCAGCGTTGAATGGGTCAGCCCCTCGGGCTACACCTTC
cdr3_aa: CSVEWVSPSGYTF

clone_size: NA
d_call: TRBD2
cdr3_length: 14
v_call: TRBV5-1
j_call: TRBJ2-7
cdr3_nt: TGCGCCAGCAGCTTTGGCGGGAGGACCTACGAGCAGTACTTC
cdr3_aa: CASSFGGRTYEQYF

clone_size: NA
d_call: TRBD2
cdr3_length: 15
v_call: TRBV6-5
j_call: TRBJ2-1
cdr3_nt: TGTGCCAGCACCCTAGCGGGAGGGCCCTCCAATGAGCAGTTCTTC
cdr3_aa: CASTLAGGPSNEQFF

clone_size: NA
d_call: NA
cdr3_length: 13
v_call: TRBV18
j_call: TRBJ1-2
cdr3_nt: TGTGCCAGCTCACCAAGGCTCCAGCACGGCTACACCTTC
cdr3_aa: CASSPRLQHGYTF

clone_size: NA
d_call: NA
cdr3_length: 15
v_call: TRBV5-1
j_call: TRBJ1-4
cdr3_nt: TGCGCCAGCAGCTTGGTGGGGGGCCCCGGTGAAAAACTGTTTTTT
cdr3_aa: CASSLVGGPGEKLFF

clone_size: NA
d_call: NA
cdr3_length: 15
v_call: TRBV13
j_call: TRBJ2-7
cdr3_nt: TGTGCCAGCAGCTTAGTTTCGCGTCCGTCCATCGAGCAGTACTTC
cdr3_aa: CASSLVSRPSIEQYF

clone_size: NA
d_call: NA
cdr3_length: 13
v_call: TRBV30
j_call: TRBJ1-1
cdr3_nt: TGTGCCTGGACAGCTCAAATGAACACTGAAGCTTTCTTT
cdr3_aa: CAWTAQMNTEAFF

clone_size: NA
d_call: NA
cdr3_length: 15
v_call: TRBV28
j_call: TRBJ2-7
cdr3_nt: TGTGCCAGCAGTTTGACAGGCTCCAGCTCCTACGAGCAGTACTTC
cdr3_aa: CASSLTGSSSYEQYF

clone_size: NA
d_call: NA
cdr3_length: 16
v_call: TRBV11-2
j_call: TRBJ1-4
cdr3_nt: TGTGCCAGCAGCTCCCGGACACCAGCAACTAATGAAAAACTGTTTTTT
cdr3_aa: CASSSRTPATNEKLFF

clone_size: NA
d_call: TRBD1
cdr3_length: 14
v_call: TRBV19
j_call: TRBJ1-1
cdr3_nt: TGTGCCAGTAACTCAGGGGGATTTAGCACTGAAGCTTTCTTT
cdr3_aa: CASNSGGFSTEAFF

clone_size: NA
d_call: NA
cdr3_length: 15
v_call: TRBV5-1
j_call: TRBJ2-5
cdr3_nt: TGCGCCAGCAGCTTGGGGCGGGGGCAGTGGGAGACCCAGTACTTC
cdr3_aa: CASSLGRGQWETQYF

clone_size: NA
d_call: NA
cdr3_length: 13
v_call: TRBV4-2
j_call: TRBJ1-5
cdr3_nt: TGTGCCAGCACCGGCCCCCGAGGCGCGCCCCAGCATTTT
cdr3_aa: CASTGPRGAPQHF

clone_size: NA
d_call: TRBD1
cdr3_length: 14
v_call: TRBV5-1
j_call: TRBJ1-2
cdr3_nt: TGCGCCAGCAGCCGAGACAGGGGTCCAGATGGCTACACCTTC
cdr3_aa: CASSRDRGPDGYTF

clone_size: NA
d_call: TRBD1
cdr3_length: 16
v_call: TRBV6-2/TRBV6-3
j_call: TRBJ1-1
cdr3_nt: TGTGCCAGCAGCCTCGACAGGGGGCGACGGAACACTGAAGCTTTCTTT
cdr3_aa: CASSLDRGRRNTEAFF

clone_size: NA
d_call: NA
cdr3_length: 13
v_call: TRBV7-2
j_call: TRBJ1-2
cdr3_nt: TGTGCCAGCAGCATTGGGACCAGCTATGGCTACACCTTC
cdr3_aa: CASSIGTSYGYTF

clone_size: NA
d_call: NA
cdr3_length: 15
v_call: TRBV7-3
j_call: TRBJ1-2
cdr3_nt: TGTGCCAGCAGCTTAGCCCCCAACAGCATCTATGGCTACACCTTC
cdr3_aa: CASSLAPNSIYGYTF

clone_size: NA
d_call: TRBD2
cdr3_length: 14
v_call: TRBV27
j_call: TRBJ2-7
cdr3_nt: TGTGCCAGCAGTTTGTTGGCTAGCGGGACCGAGCAGTACTTC
cdr3_aa: CASSLLASGTEQYF

clone_size: NA
d_call: TRBD1
cdr3_length: 15
v_call: TRBV4-3
j_call: TRBJ2-5
cdr3_nt: TGCGCCAGCAGCCCCGGGACAGGGGGAGTGGAGACCCAGTACTTC
cdr3_aa: CASSPGTGGVETQYF

clone_size: NA
d_call: NA
cdr3_length: 16
v_call: TRBV5-6
j_call: TRBJ2-3
cdr3_nt: TGTGCCAGCAGCTTTGGAATGGGCTATAGCACAGATACGCAGTATTTT
cdr3_aa: CASSFGMGYSTDTQYF

clone_size: once
d_call: NA
cdr3_length: 14
v_call: TRBV27
j_call: TRBJ2-7
cdr3_nt: TGTGCCAGCAGTTTACTGGACAGCCCCTACGAGCAGTACTTC
cdr3_aa: CASSLLDSPYEQYF

clone_size: NA
d_call: TRBD2
cdr3_length: 17
v_call: TRBV15
j_call: TRBJ2-5
cdr3_nt: TGTGCCACCAGCAGAGATTTCGGCGGGAGGTCGGGAGAGACCCAGTACTTC
cdr3_aa: CATSRDFGGRSGETQYF

clone_size: NA
d_call: NA
cdr3_length: 15
v_call: TRBV18
j_call: TRBJ2-2
cdr3_nt: TGTGCCAGCTCACCGGTGCAGGGAACCACCGGGGAGCTGTTTTTT
cdr3_aa: CASSPVQGTTGELFF

clone_size: once
d_call: NA
cdr3_length: 16
v_call: TRBV11-2
j_call: TRBJ1-2
cdr3_nt: TGTGCCAGCAGCCTGTTCCAGGCCCCTGTTGGATCTGGCTACACCTTC
cdr3_aa: CASSLFQAPVGSGYTF

clone_size: NA
d_call: TRBD2
cdr3_length: 16
v_call: TRBV19
j_call: TRBJ2-1
cdr3_nt: TGTGCCAGTAGTGAGTCTAGCGGGAGGGCCTACAATGAGCAGTTCTTC
cdr3_aa: CASSESSGRAYNEQFF

clone_size: once
d_call: TRBD1
cdr3_length: 13
v_call: TRBV27
j_call: TRBJ2-7
cdr3_nt: TGTGCCAGCAGTCTCGACAGGGATTACGAGCAGTACTTC
cdr3_aa: CASSLDRDYEQYF

clone_size: NA
d_call: NA
cdr3_length: 16
v_call: TRBV5-1
j_call: TRBJ1-3
cdr3_nt: TGCGCCAGCAGCTTGGACCCTTCCACCTCTGGAAACACCATATATTTT
cdr3_aa: CASSLDPSTSGNTIYF

clone_size: NA
d_call: TRBD1
cdr3_length: 13
v_call: TRBV5-6
j_call: TRBJ1-2
cdr3_nt: TGTGCCAGCAGCGATACAGGGGGCAATGGCTACACCTTC
cdr3_aa: CASSDTGGNGYTF

clone_size: once
d_call: NA
cdr3_length: 15
v_call: TRBV3-1/TRBV3-2
j_call: TRBJ1-4
cdr3_nt: TGTGCCAGCAGCCAAGCCGGGGCGTACAATGAAAAACTGTTTTTT
cdr3_aa: CASSQAGAYNEKLFF

clone_size: NA
d_call: TRBD2
cdr3_length: 13
v_call: TRBV12-3/TRBV12-4
j_call: TRBJ2-1
cdr3_nt: TGTGCCAGCATCTTAGCGGGAGTTGATGAGCAGTTCTTC
cdr3_aa: CASILAGVDEQFF

clone_size: NA
d_call: NA
cdr3_length: 14
v_call: TRBV15
j_call: TRBJ2-4
cdr3_nt: TGTGCCACCAGCAGAGGCCAGGGTCAAAACATTCAGTACTTC
cdr3_aa: CATSRGQGQNIQYF

clone_size: few
d_call: NA
cdr3_length: 14
v_call: TRBV10-3
j_call: TRBJ2-7
cdr3_nt: TGTGCCATAGCGAGAGCGACAGGATCCTACGAGCAGTACTTC
cdr3_aa: CAIARATGSYEQYF

clone_size: NA
d_call: NA
cdr3_length: 19
v_call: TRBV7-6
j_call: TRBJ2-1
cdr3_nt: TGTGCCAGCATCTCGGGACATCCGGGGGAGGCAAGCTCCTACAATGAGCAGTTCTTC
cdr3_aa: CASISGHPGEASSYNEQFF

clone_size: NA
d_call: NA
cdr3_length: 15
v_call: TRBV9
j_call: TRBJ1-6
cdr3_nt: TGTGCCAGCAGCGTAGGATCTCGGGTGCTGGCACCCCTCCACTTT
cdr3_aa: CASSVGSRVLAPLHF